A single TCR beta chain is shown here with its context. This record comes from a study of CD8+ T cells in alopecia areata. RNA was extracted and reverse transcribed into cDNA as the sequencing template. Produced via immunoSEQ multiplex PCR; TCRdb's table is partial and in-frame only. Here the sample spans 170,000 or so clones, roughly 64% being singletons. The germline V gene encodes CDR1 SQVTM and CDR2 ANQGSEA. V was trimmed by 4 bases and J by 9 bases, leaving 7 bases between them. This CDR3 spans 10 amino acids. Treatment described: oral pan-JAK inhibitor, 5-10 mg twice daily. The sequence derives from a human donor with alopecia areata. The specimen was CD8+ T cells sorted from blood, collected at week 24, from a patient treated with tofacitinib. This chain uses TRBV29-1 with TRBJ2-1; no reliable D call. The CDR3 region has the DNA TGCAGCGTTGGAGTTGGTGAGCAGTTCTTC. Its protein product is CSVGVGEQFF.